This T cell receptor (beta chain) is drawn from a study of T cell responses to AZD1222 COVID-19 vaccine. Trimming took 2 bases from V and 0 from J; bases not matched to a gene: 2. Germline V gene data show CDR1 as LGHDT and CDR2 as YNNKEL (reference sequence). The CDR3 is 16 amino acids. Generated by immunoSEQ multiplex PCR, the TCRdb table keeps only in-frame clones and is missing some. This table has some 140,000 clones, about 90% appearing once. This sequence was found in an adult in good health. The sample here was peripheral blood, taken on day 0 of AZD1222 vaccination. The V and J genes are TRBV3-1 (or the pseudogene TRBV3-2) and TRBJ2-1; 9 bases agree with TRBD2. The chain's CDR3 is CASSQPGLASYNEQFF. The CDR3 DNA reads as TGTGCCAGCAGCCAACCGGGACTAGCCTCCTACAATGAGCAGTTCTTC.